This TCR beta chain was profiled in a study of blood T cell repertoires in COVID-19. CDR3 length: 14 amino acids. V was clipped by 3 bases and J by 4 bases, with 13 bases between them. CDR1 is SGHRS and CDR2 is YFSETQ in the germline V gene. TCRdb keeps only in-frame clones here, not all; method: immunoSEQ multiplex PCR. The sample contains 95,000 to 150,000 clones, around nine tenths of which appear only once. Sequencing was performed on peripheral blood. This clonotype originated in a woman aged 80 or over with acute or convalescent COVID-19. The chain recombines TRBV5-1 with TRBJ1-2; D gene ambiguous. The CDR3 spells CASSSPDGVYGYTF. The CDR3 nucleotides are TGCGCCAGCAGCTCCCCGGACGGGGTCTATGGCTACACCTTC.